This record covers a single TCR beta chain. The CDR3 is made up of 13 amino acids. V dropped 0 bases and J dropped 6 bases, with 8 bases sitting between them. These data come from a study of control samples from healthy donors and cancer patients. The repertoire was sequenced with immunoSEQ multiplex PCR; TCRdb's copy has only in-frame clones and lacks some. The sample holds 150,000 to 200,000 clones, around 90% seen once. Material for sequencing was blood. V is TRBV12-3 or TRBV12-4 and J is TRBJ1-2; weak D call: TRBD1 (5 bases). The receptor was derived from a man younger than 35 in good health. CDR3 region: CASSLAGADGYTF. CDR3 sequence (DNA): TGTGCCAGCAGTTTAGCAGGGGCCGATGGCTACACCTTC.